This TCR beta chain comes out of a study of T-cell reconstitution after alpha-beta-depleted transplantation in children. Whole-study findings and limits: It was reported that alpha-beta T cells came from several hundred expanded graft clones (about two months after transplant). It was surviving recipient T cells and thymic progenitors that gave some patients high TCRbeta diversity at day 60.

In its sample, this clonotype was seen many times. Its cognate antigen is unknown. Trimming cost V 3 bases and J 3 bases, with 11 bases left between them. Germline values: CDR1 GTSNPN, CDR2 SVGIG (reference sequence). The CDR3 runs 13 residues. Library preparation (for TCRbeta) was performed with unique molecular identifiers. Via MiXCR, TCRdb re-called the PCR reads, giving one row per CDR3 protein. The sample yields approximately 500,000 distinct CDR3 sequences, roughly a tenth seen once. This clonotype was sampled from a child under 10 years old with inherited bone marrow failure, due to receive a stem cell transplant. The V gene is TRBV30, the J gene TRBJ1-1; the D is unclear. This specimen consisted of PBMCs, obtained before TCRalphabeta/CD19-depleted stem cell transplant. As DNA, the CDR3 is TGTGCCTGGAGCGCCGGACTGGACACTGAAGCTTTCTTT. Translated, it gives CAWSAGLDTEAFF.